Described below is a single T cell receptor (beta chain) sequence and its context. Its antigen remains unknown. Patients had chemo-refractory metastatic non-small-cell lung cancer and received focal radiation plus CTLA-4 blockade that used ipilimumab. The sample comes from a study of radiotherapy plus CTLA-4 blockade in lung cancer. Study context: Among patients, around 18% showed objective responses, and 31% had disease control.

Germline CDR1 and CDR2: SGHRS and YFSETQ. Trimming removed 7 bases from V and 5 bases from J; junction bases left unmatched: 12. The CDR3 is made up of 16 amino acids. Libraries were prepared by immunoSEQ multiplex PCR; TCRdb keeps only in-frame clonotypes and omits some of them. The sample records about 80,000 clones, 78% being singletons. Study results and limitations: Dynamics of early blood T cell clones, together with interferon-beta, were reportedly the best predictors of response. Subsequent to radiotherapy plus ipilimumab, tumor-derived TCR clones underwent expansion in blood.

The sequence derives from a human donor with non-small cell lung cancer whose response to radiotherapy plus ipilimumab could not be evaluated. Some clones in this sample may be carry-over from other donors' samples. The chain recombines TRBV5-1 with TRBJ2-7, with 13 positions matching TRBD2. This material consisted of peripheral blood, taken from a patient treated with radiotherapy plus ipilimumab. CDR3 DNA: TGCGCCAGCTTTCTCGGGACTAGCGGGGCCCCCCACGAGCAGTACTTC. This sequence encodes CASFLGTSGAPHEQYF.